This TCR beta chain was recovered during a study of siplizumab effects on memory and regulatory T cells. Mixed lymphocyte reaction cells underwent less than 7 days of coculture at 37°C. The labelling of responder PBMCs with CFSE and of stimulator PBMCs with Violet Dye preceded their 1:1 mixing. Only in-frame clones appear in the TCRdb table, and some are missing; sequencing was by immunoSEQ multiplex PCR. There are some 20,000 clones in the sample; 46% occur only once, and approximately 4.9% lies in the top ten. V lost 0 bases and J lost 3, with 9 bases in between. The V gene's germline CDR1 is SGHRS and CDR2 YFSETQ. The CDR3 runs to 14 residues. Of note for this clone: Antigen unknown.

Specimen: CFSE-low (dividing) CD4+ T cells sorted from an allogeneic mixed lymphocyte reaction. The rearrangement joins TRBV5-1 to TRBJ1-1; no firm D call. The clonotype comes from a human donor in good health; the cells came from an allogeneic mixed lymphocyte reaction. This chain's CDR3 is CASSLGSGDTEAFF. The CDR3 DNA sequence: TGCGCCAGCAGCTTGGGCAGCGGGGACACTGAAGCTTTCTTT. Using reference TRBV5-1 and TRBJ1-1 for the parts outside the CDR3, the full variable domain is KAGVTQTPRYLIKTRGQQVTLSCSPISGHRSVSWYQQTPGQGLQFLFEYFSETQRNKGNFPGRFSGRQFSNSRSEMNVSTLELGDSALYLCASSLGSGDTEAFFGQGTRLTVV.